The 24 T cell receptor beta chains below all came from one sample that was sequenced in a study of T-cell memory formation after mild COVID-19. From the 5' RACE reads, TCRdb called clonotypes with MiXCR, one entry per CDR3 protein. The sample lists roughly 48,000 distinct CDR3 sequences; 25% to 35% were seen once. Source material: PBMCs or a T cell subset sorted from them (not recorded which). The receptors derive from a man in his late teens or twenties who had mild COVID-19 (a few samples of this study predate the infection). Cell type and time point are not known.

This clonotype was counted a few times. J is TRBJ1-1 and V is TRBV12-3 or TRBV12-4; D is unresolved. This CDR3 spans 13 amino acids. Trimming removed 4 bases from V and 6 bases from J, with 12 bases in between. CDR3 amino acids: CASSSSRWPEAFF. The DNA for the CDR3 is TGTGCCAGCAGTTCCTCGAGGTGGCCTGAAGCTTTCTTT.

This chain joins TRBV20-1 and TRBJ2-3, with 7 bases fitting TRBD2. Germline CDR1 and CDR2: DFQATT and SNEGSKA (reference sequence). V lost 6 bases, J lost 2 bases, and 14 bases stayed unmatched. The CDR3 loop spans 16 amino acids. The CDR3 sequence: CSAHSVERGITDTQYF. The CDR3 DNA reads TGCAGTGCCCACTCAGTCGAGCGGGGAATCACAGATACGCAGTATTTT.

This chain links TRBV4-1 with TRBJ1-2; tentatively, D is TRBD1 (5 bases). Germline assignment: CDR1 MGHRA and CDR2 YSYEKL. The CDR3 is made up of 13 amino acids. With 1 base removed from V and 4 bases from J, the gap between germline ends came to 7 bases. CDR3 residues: CASSQVQGYGYTF. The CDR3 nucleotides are TGCGCCAGCAGCCAAGTTCAGGGCTATGGCTACACCTTC.

The CDR3, as DNA: TGTGCCAGCAGCCCCGCACATACCTACGAGCAGTACGTC. Its protein product is CASSPAHTYEQYV. V gene TRBV28 combines with J gene TRBJ2-7; D is uncertain. The CDR3 totals 13 residues. V gave up 6 bases and J gave up 2 bases, with 11 bases separating them. In germline, CDR1 is MDHEN, CDR2 SYDVKM.

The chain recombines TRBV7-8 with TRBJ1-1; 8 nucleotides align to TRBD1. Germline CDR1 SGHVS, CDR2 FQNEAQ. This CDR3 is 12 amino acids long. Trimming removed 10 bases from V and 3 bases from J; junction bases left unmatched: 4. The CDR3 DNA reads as TGTGCCACCCTGACAGGGGACACTGAAGCTTTCTTT. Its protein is CATLTGDTEAFF.

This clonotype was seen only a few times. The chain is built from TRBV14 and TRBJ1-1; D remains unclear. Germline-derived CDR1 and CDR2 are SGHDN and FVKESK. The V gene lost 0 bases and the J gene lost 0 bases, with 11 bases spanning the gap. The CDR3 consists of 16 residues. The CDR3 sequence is CASSQDPQSLNTEAFF. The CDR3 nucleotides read TGTGCCAGCAGCCAAGACCCACAGAGTTTGAACACTGAAGCTTTCTTT.

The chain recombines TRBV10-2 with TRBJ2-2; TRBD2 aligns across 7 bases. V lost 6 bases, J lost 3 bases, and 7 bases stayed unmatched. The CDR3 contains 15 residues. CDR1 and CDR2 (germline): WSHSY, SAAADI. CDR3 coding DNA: TGCGCCAGCAGGAGACGGGGGGATTACACCGGGGAGCTGTTTTTT. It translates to CASRRRGDYTGELFF.

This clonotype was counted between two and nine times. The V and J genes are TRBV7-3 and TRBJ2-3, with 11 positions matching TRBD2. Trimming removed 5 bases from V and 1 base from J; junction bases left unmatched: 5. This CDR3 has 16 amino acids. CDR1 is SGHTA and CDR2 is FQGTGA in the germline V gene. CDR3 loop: CASSPVTSGGTDTQYF. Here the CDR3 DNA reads TGTGCCAGCAGCCCCGTGACTAGCGGGGGCACAGATACGCAGTATTTT.

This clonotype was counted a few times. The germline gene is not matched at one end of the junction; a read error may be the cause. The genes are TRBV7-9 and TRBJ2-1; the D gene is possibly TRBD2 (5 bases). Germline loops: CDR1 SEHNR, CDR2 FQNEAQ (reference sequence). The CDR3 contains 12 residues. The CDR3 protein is CSSSLWEFEQFF. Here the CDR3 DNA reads TGTTCCAGCAGCTTATGGGAGTTTGAGCAGTTCTTC.

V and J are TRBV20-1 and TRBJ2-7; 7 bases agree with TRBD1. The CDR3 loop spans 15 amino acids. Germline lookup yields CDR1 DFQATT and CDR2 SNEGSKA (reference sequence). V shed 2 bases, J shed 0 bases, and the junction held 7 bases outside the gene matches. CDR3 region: CSARLQTGFSYEQYF. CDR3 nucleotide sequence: TGCAGTGCTAGACTCCAGACAGGGTTCTCCTACGAGCAGTACTTC.

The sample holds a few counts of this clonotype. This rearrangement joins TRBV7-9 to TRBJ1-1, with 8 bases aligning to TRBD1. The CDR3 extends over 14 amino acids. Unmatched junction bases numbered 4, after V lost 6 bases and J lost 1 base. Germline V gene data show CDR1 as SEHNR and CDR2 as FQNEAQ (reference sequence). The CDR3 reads CASSRQGTNTEAFF. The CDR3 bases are TGTGCCAGCAGTAGACAGGGGACGAACACTGAAGCTTTCTTT.

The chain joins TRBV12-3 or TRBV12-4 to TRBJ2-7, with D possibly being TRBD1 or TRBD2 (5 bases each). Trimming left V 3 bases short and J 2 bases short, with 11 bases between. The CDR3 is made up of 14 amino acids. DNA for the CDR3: TGTGCCAGCAGTTTGGGGGTCGGTCCCTACGAGCAGTACGTC. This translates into CASSLGVGPYEQYV.

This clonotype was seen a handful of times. The CDR3 bases are TGTGCCAGCAGTGGTGGTATCACCGGGGAGCTGTTTTTT. Protein sequence: CASSGGITGELFF. The chain is built from TRBV25-1 and TRBJ2-2; D not certain. The germline V gene encodes CDR1 MGHDK and CDR2 SYGVNS. The length of the CDR3 is 13 residues. With 4 bases removed from V and 4 bases from J, the gap between germline ends came to 7 bases. Together with reference TRBV25-1 and TRBJ2-2, the CDR3 gives the full variable domain: EADIYQTPRYLVIGTGKKITLECSQTMGHDKMYWYQQDPGMELHLIHYSYGVNSTEKGDLSSESTVSRIRTEHFPLTLESARPSHTSQYLCASSGGITGELFFGEGSRLTVL.

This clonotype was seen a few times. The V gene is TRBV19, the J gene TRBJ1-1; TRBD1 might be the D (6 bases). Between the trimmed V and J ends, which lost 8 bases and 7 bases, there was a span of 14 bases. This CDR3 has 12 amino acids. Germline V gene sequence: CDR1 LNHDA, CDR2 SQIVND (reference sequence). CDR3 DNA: TGTGCCAGTCCTGGCAGGGGCGGTGAAGCTTTCTTT. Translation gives CASPGRGGEAFF. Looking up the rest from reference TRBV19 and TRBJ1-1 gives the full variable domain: DGGITQSPKYLFRKEGQNVTLSCEQNLNHDAMYWYRQDPGQGLRLIYYSQIVNDFQKGDIAEGYSVSREKKESFPLTVTSAQKNPTAFYLCASPGRGGEAFFGQGTRLTVV.

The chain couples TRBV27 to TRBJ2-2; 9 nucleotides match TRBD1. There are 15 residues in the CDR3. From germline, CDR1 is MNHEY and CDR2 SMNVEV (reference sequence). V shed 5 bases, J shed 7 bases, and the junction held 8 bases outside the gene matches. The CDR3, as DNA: TGTGCCAGCAGTCCCCGGGACAGGGCGGGCGGGGAGCTGTTTTTT. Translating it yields CASSPRDRAGGELFF.

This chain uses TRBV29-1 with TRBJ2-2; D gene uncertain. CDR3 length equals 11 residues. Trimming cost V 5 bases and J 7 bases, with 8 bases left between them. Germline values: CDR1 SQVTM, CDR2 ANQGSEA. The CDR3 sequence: CSVWWDGELFF. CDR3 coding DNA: TGCAGCGTTTGGTGGGACGGGGAGCTGTTTTTT.

CDR3 nucleotide sequence: TGTCCAGCATCCGCTAGGAGGAGGCCTCGAAGCAATCAGCCCCAGCATTTT. This gives the protein CPASARRRPRSNQPQHF. The chain uses TRBV10-3 and TRBJ1-5; no definite D call. Germline loops: CDR1 ENHRY, CDR2 SYGVKD. The CDR3 contains 17 residues.

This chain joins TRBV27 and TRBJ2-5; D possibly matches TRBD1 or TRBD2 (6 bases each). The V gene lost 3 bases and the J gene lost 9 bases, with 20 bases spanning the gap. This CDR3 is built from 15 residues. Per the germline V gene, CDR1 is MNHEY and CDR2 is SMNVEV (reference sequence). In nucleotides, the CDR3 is TGTGCCAGCAGTTTCGGAGGGGGAGCCTTCGGGGCCCAGTACTTC. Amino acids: CASSFGGGAFGAQYF.

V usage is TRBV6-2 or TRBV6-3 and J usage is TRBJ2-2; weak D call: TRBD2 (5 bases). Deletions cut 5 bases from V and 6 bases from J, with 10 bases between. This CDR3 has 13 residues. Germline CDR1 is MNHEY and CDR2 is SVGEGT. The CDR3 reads CASSTNGAGELFF. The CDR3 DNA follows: TGTGCCAGCAGTACGAACGGGGCCGGGGAGCTGTTTTTT.

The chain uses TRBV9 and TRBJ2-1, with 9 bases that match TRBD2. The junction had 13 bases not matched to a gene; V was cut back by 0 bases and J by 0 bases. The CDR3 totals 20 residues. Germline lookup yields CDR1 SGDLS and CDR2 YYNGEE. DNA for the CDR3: TGTGCCAGCAGCGTAGAGGGTGGTAGCGGGGGCGTCGCCTCCTACAATGAGCAGTTCTTC. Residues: CASSVEGGSGGVASYNEQFF. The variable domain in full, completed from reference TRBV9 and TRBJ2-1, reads DSGVTQTPKHLITATGQRVTLRCSPRSGDLSVYWYQQSLDQGLQFLIQYYNGEERAKGNILERFSAQQFPDLHSELNLSSLELGDSALYFCASSVEGGSGGVASYNEQFFGPGTRLTVL.

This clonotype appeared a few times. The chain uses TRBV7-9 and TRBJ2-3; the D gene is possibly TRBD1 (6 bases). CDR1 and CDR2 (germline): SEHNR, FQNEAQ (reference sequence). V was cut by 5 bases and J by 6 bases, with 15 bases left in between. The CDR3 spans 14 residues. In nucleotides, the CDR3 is TGTGCCAGCAGCGGTTGGACAGACGCGGATACGCAGTATTTT. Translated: CASSGWTDADTQYF.

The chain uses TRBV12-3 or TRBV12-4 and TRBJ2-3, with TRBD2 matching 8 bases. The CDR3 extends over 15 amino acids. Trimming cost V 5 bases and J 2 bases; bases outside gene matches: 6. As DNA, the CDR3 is TGTGCCAGCAGTCCGGGGGGGGGGCCCACAGATACGCAGTATTTT. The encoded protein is CASSPGGGPTDTQYF.

The chain's CDR3 is CASGQGGYEQYF. The CDR3, as DNA: TGTGCCTCAGGGCAGGGAGGCTACGAGCAGTACTTC. The rearrangement joins TRBV7-9 to TRBJ2-7, with D tentatively TRBD2 (6 bases). V lost 11 bases, J lost 3 bases, and 14 bases lay in between. This CDR3 spans 12 amino acids. Per the germline V gene, CDR1 is SEHNR and CDR2 is FQNEAQ (reference sequence).

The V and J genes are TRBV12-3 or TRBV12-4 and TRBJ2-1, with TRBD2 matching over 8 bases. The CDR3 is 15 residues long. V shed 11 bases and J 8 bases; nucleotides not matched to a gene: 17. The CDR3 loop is CAGTTSGGGPYEQFF. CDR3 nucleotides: TGTGCCGGCACCACCTCCGGGGGGGGCCCTTATGAGCAGTTCTTC.